This T cell receptor beta chain was sequenced in a study of cytomegalovirus exposure and HLA in healthy donors. The PCR used 60 Vbeta and 13 Jbeta primers. Repertoires were generated with immunoSEQ multiplex PCR, while TCRdb's copy carries only in-frame clones and drops some. Among roughly 110,000 clones, around 72% were seen once, and the ten largest hold roughly 15%. General study points: An analysis done earlier found most TCR beta V segments productive about 90% or about 30% of the time. Among TCR beta chains of equal frequency, HLA-associated ones were more clonally expanded in a later analysis. Near-uniform donor sequencing depth was presumed by presence/absence analyses.

After removal of 0 bases from V and 2 bases from J, the junction contained 3 bases not matched to a gene. Germline loops: CDR1 WNHNN, CDR2 SYGVQD (reference sequence). This CDR3 contains 17 residues. Of note for this clone: The target antigen is unknown.

The sequenced sample was PBMCs. The chain is built from TRBV10-1 and TRBJ2-1, with 11 bases identical to TRBD2. The clonotype comes from a woman in her thirties or forties in good health and CMV-seropositive. The CDR3 DNA reads TGCGCCAGCAGTGAGTCGGCTAGCGGGGGGCCCTACAATGAGCAGTTCTTC. Amino acids: CASSESASGGPYNEQFF.